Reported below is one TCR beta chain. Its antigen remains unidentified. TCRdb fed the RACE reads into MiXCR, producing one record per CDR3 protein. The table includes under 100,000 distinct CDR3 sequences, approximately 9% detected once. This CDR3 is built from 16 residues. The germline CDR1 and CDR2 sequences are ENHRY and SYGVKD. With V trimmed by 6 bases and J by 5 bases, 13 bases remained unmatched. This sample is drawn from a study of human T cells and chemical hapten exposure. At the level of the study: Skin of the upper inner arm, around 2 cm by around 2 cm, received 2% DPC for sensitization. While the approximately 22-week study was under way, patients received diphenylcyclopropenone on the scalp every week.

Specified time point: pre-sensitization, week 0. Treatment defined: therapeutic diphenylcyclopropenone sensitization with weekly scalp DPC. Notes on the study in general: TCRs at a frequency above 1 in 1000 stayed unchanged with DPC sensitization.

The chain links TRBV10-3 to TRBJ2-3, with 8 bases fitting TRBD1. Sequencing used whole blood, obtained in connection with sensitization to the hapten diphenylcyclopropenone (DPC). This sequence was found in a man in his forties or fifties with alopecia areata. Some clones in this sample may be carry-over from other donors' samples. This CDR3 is CAISPLTGDIQDTQYF. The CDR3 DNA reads TGTGCCATCAGCCCTTTGACAGGGGATATTCAAGATACGCAGTATTTT.